This entry describes one T cell receptor beta chain. The entry originates in a study of blood T cell repertoires in COVID-19. Profiled with immunoSEQ multiplex PCR; TCRdb holds only in-frame clones, not every one. This sample has hundreds of thousands of clones; 75% to 90% occur once, and the top ten carry about 9.5%. Trimming removed 6 bases from V and 4 bases from J; junction bases left unmatched: 4. The CDR3 length is 14 residues. Per the germline V gene, CDR1 is SGHAT and CDR2 is FQNNGV. This receptor was identified in a woman in her thirties or forties who had recovered from COVID-19. Input material: PBMCs or T cells enriched from blood (not recorded which). The gene calls are TRBV11-2 and TRBJ2-3; 10 positions agree with TRBD1. The CDR3 DNA is TGTGCCAGCAGTTTGGACAGGGGGGCAGATACGCAGTATTTT. This encodes CASSLDRGADTQYF.